The TCR beta chain described here comes from a study of CD8+ T cells in alopecia areata. Study overall: The approximately 6-11-week-old female C3H/HeJ mice were given skin taken from approximately 6-12-month-old C3H/HeJ graft donors that had spontaneous alopecia.

With respect to this clone: Its antigen remains unknown. Genes here carry mouse names. The read ends 4 residues shy of where the CDR3 ends; the end is completed using the germline J gene.

Study results and limitations: Researchers report lesional scalp, most notably alopecia totalis/universalis, outstripped normal scalp in clonality.

Once RNA had been extracted, it was reverse transcribed into cDNA to act as the sequencing template. The method was immunoSEQ multiplex PCR; TCRdb's version includes in-frame clones alone and lacks a portion of them. Altogether under 3,500 clones were found in the sample, and no singletons occur. Per germline, CDR1 NNHDY and CDR2 SYVADS. The CDR3 length is 12 residues. The V gene is TRBV13-3, the J gene TRBJ1-4, with 8 nucleotides matching TRBD1. Specimen: lesional skin. This clonotype originated in a C3H/HeJ mouse with alopecia areata. MHC haplotype here: H2-k. The part of the CDR3 DNA that was read is TGTGCCAGCAATGACAGGGGCGAA. Translating gives CASNDRGE. The CDR3, in full, reads CASNDRGERLFF.